At least ten counts were recorded for the clone carrying this T cell receptor beta chain. Its antigen is unknown. In germline, CDR1 is MNHNS, CDR2 SASEGT. Trimming removed 7 bases at V and 0 bases at J, with 17 bases between. The CDR3 consists of 16 residues. This record belongs to a study of T cell repertoires in cytomegalovirus infection. Turning to the study itself: Public TCR beta signatures marked donors with CMV infection and the matching HLA. The study, taken as a whole, reports: Cumulative frequency of public TCR beta families picked out carriers of CMV plus the relevant HLA. HLA-C-restricted CMV-specific TCR beta clonotypes prevailed in the ex vivo response.

Each CDR3 protein gets one entry after TCRdb re-called the reads with MiXCR. The repertoire holds fewer than 950,000 distinct CDR3 sequences, over 25% seen once, with 9.5% to 15% in the top ten. This rearrangement joins TRBV6-1 to TRBJ2-3, with D tentatively TRBD1 or TRBD2 (6 bases each). This receptor was obtained from a human donor in good health (CMV status not recorded). Some clones in this sample may be carry-over from other donors' samples. Material: cultured CD8+ T cells from PBMCs, obtained from culture after CMV antigen stimulation. CDR3 nucleotide sequence: TGTGCCAGCACCCCCTTTGGGGGGCCAAGCACAGATACGCAGTATTTT. Translating gives CASTPFGGPSTDTQYF.